Included here is one T cell receptor (beta chain) sequence, with context. The antigen is unknown. The sample is drawn from a study of cytomegalovirus exposure and HLA in healthy donors. Across the study: Some 91 million unique TCRs from HLA-typed donors were held in an early release of data. The study's findings and limits: CMV serostatus alone was available as immune exposure information. Accounts indicate the classifier identified cytomegalovirus status with strong specificity and sensitivity. In a later analysis, 15,000 to 20,000 TCR beta sequences were associated with HLA alleles at 0.05 false discovery rate.

Trimming removed 2 bases from V and 2 bases from J; junction bases left unmatched: 7. Germline CDR1 is LGHNA and CDR2 is YNFKEQ. The CDR3 is 18 amino acids. PCR involved 60 Vbeta and 13 Jbeta primers. Assay used: immunoSEQ multiplex PCR; TCRdb lists only in-frame clones, some missing. Found here are around 45,000 clones, roughly half of them singletons; the top ten hold approximately 5.5%. The chain joins TRBV4-2 to TRBJ2-3, with 13 bases fitting TRBD2. This TCR came from a man between 60 and 70 years old in good health and CMV-seronegative. The sequenced material came from PBMCs. CDR3 region: CASSQWWTSGSSTDTQYF. The DNA of the CDR3 is TGTGCCAGCAGCCAATGGTGGACTAGCGGGAGTTCCACAGATACGCAGTATTTT.